This TCR beta chain comes out of a study of T cells in Graves' hyperthyroidism and ophthalmopathy. The CDR3 regions of TCR beta were amplified from RNA transcripts. The HTBI primer set drove a first-round RT-PCR of the TCR CDR3. Each CDR3 protein gets one entry after TCRdb re-called the multiplex PCR reads with MiXCR. This table holds some 510,000 distinct CDR3 sequences, around 20% found once. Calling Graves' hyperthyroidism stable meant ophthalmopathy did not progress within 18 months. In patients aged 18 to 65, hyperthyroidism was newly diagnosed, with duration under 2 months. The diagnoses drew upon clinical symptoms, serum thyroxine and TRAb, thyroid ultrasound and orbital computed tomography. PBMCs were derived from 10 ml fresh peripheral blood. This clonotype was seen repeatedly, ten times or more. CDR3 length: 16 residues. Germline V gives CDR1 MDHEN, CDR2 SYDVKM. Losses at the gene ends were 5 bases for V and 3 bases for J; bases not matched to a gene: 10.

This receptor was obtained from a man between 18 and 29 years old with Graves' hyperthyroidism. The sequenced sample was blood. V gene TRBV28 combines with J gene TRBJ1-1; TRBD1 aligns across 9 bases. The chain's CDR3 is CASSTGQGRGHTEAFF. The CDR3 DNA follows: TGTGCCAGCAGTACAGGACAGGGGAGGGGCCACACTGAAGCTTTCTTT.